Listed below are T cell receptor beta chains from one sample, sequenced in a study of cytomegalovirus exposure and HLA in healthy donors. Sequencing was performed with immunoSEQ multiplex PCR; in TCRdb, only in-frame clones are kept and a portion is missing. Here the sample spans fewer than 200,000 clones, roughly 79% being singletons. Sequencing was done on a sample of PBMCs. These receptors were taken from a young man in good health and CMV-seronegative. CDR3s include the opening cysteine and the closing phenylalanine or tryptophan. The D gene is left open where the match is weak. Clone size is not always given. Where it is, it says once, few, many or a class for expanded clones.

TGTTCCAGCAGCCTAGGACAGGGACGGTCTAACTATGGCTACACCTTC CSSSLGQGRSNYGYTF TRBV7-9 once TRBD1 TRBJ1-2
TGTGCCAGCAGTGAGCAGGGTTCGGATTCACCCCTCCACTTT CASSEQGSDSPLHF TRBV2 NA NA TRBJ1-6
TGCGCCAGCAGCTTTGACAGGGTAGAGACCCAGTACTTC CASSFDRVETQYF TRBV5-1 NA TRBD1 TRBJ2-5
TGCGCCAGCAGCCCAGGTCGGGGGGGTCTCTCCTACGAGCAGTACTTC CASSPGRGGLSYEQYF TRBV5-1 NA TRBD2 TRBJ2-7
TGTGCCAGCAGCTTCGACAGGGGCACTGAAGCTTTCTTT CASSFDRGTEAFF TRBV5-4 once TRBD1 TRBJ1-1
TGCGCCAGCAGCCAAGTTATATCCAGGCCCACCTACGAGCAGTACTTC CASSQVISRPTYEQYF TRBV4-1 once NA TRBJ2-7
TGTGCCTGGAGTGGGGGACAGATTAATGAAAAACTGTTTTTT CAWSGGQINEKLFF TRBV30 NA TRBD1 TRBJ1-4
TGTGCCAGCAGCTTCGGGAACACTGAAGCTTTCTTT CASSFGNTEAFF TRBV5-6 NA NA TRBJ1-1
TGCGCCAGCAGCCGACTAGCGGAACCCACCTACGAGCAGTACTTC CASSRLAEPTYEQYF TRBV5-1 NA TRBD2 TRBJ2-7
TGCGCCAGCAGCCAAGAAGGCGGGGGTTCCTCCTACGAGCAGTACTTC CASSQEGGGSSYEQYF TRBV4-1 NA TRBD2 TRBJ2-7
TGTGCCAGTAGTATCCTGACAGGGACGTCCTACGAGCAGTACTTC CASSILTGTSYEQYF TRBV19 NA TRBD1 TRBJ2-7
TGTGCCAGCAGTGACTCTGGTAGCGGGAGATCCAATGAGCAGTTCTTC CASSDSGSGRSNEQFF TRBV6-4 NA TRBD2 TRBJ2-1
TGCGCCAGCAGCCAAAATGCGGGCGTCGACTACGAGCAGTACTTC CASSQNAGVDYEQYF TRBV4-3 NA NA TRBJ2-7
TGCGCCAGCAGCCAAGAGCTGAGACTAGAGGTTGATGAGCAGTTCTTC CASSQELRLEVDEQFF TRBV4-3 NA NA TRBJ2-1
TGTGCCAGCAGCTTAGTAGGCGGGGGACAAGAGACCCAGTACTTC CASSLVGGGQETQYF TRBV11-2 NA TRBD2 TRBJ2-5
TGTGCCAGCAGTGTCGGGACAGGCCCGGGGCCCCAGCATTTT CASSVGTGPGPQHF TRBV6-5 NA TRBD1 TRBJ1-5
TGTGCCAGCAGCGCCCAGGGACAGGCCTACGAGCAGTACTTC CASSAQGQAYEQYF TRBV7-3 NA TRBD1 TRBJ2-7
TGCGCCAGCAGTGGCCCCGGAGTCGGTGAGCAGTTCTTC CASSGPGVGEQFF TRBV10-1 NA NA TRBJ2-1
TGTGCCAGCTCCGGGGGTGCTAGCGGGAGCCCCTACGAGCAGTACTTC CASSGGASGSPYEQYF TRBV11-2 NA TRBD2 TRBJ2-7
TGTGCCAGCAGTCGCCGGGTGATGAGCGAGCAGTACTTC CASSRRVMSEQYF TRBV5-6 NA NA TRBJ2-7
TGTGCCACCGGACGGGGAACAGATACGCAGTATTTT CATGRGTDTQYF TRBV5-6 NA NA TRBJ2-3
TGTGCCAGCAGTGACTACAGGGTAGGGACAGATACGCAGTATTTT CASSDYRVGTDTQYF TRBV25-1 NA NA TRBJ2-3
TGTGCCTGGAGGGAGATCCCCGGGACAAGGGGCGATGAGCAGTTCTTC CAWREIPGTRGDEQFF TRBV30 few NA TRBJ2-1
TGTGCCAGCAGTGACTCGGACAGGAACACTGAAGCTTTCTTT CASSDSDRNTEAFF TRBV6-6 few NA TRBJ1-1
TGTGCCACCAGCTCCCTCAGGAAGGGGCTCGAGCAGTACTTC CATSSLRKGLEQYF TRBV15 NA NA TRBJ2-7
TGTGCCAGTAAAAGCGGGGGGGGCCGCATGACAGATACGCAGTATTTT CASKSGGGRMTDTQYF TRBV19 NA TRBD2 TRBJ2-3
TGTGCCTGGAGTGTGCGTAGCGGGGGGTTCGGTGAGACCCAGTACTTC CAWSVRSGGFGETQYF TRBV30 NA TRBD2 TRBJ2-5
TGTGCCAGCAGCTTAACCAGCACCGGGGAGCTGTTTTTT CASSLTSTGELFF TRBV7-3 NA NA TRBJ2-2
TGTGCCAGCAGCTCCATAATAGCCGGGGAGCTGTTTTTT CASSSIIAGELFF TRBV7-2 NA NA TRBJ2-2
TGTGCCAGCAGCCAGACAGGGAACACTGAAGCTTTCTTT CASSQTGNTEAFF TRBV6-1 NA NA TRBJ1-1
TGTGCCAGCAGCACCCGGACAGGATCCTACGAGCAGTACTTC CASSTRTGSYEQYF TRBV9 NA TRBD1 TRBJ2-7
TGTGCCTGGAGTTGGAGACTTCGGAACACTGAAGCTTTCTTT CAWSWRLRNTEAFF TRBV30 NA NA TRBJ1-1
TGTGCCAGCAGCTCCGGACAGGGGTTAATTCGAAGCTTGTTTTTT CASSSGQGLIRSLFF TRBV5-6 NA TRBD1 TRBJ1-4
TGTGCCAGCAGCCCCAGGGACAGCGCCTCCGCGAACACTGAAGCTTTCTTT CASSPRDSASANTEAFF TRBV5-8 NA TRBD1 TRBJ1-1
TGTGCCACCAGCAGAGCCGGGATCGGCCTATACTATGGCTACACCTTC CATSRAGIGLYYGYTF TRBV15 few NA TRBJ1-2
TGCGCCAGCAGCTTGTTAGGACAGATAAATGAAAAACTGTTTTTT CASSLLGQINEKLFF TRBV5-1 NA NA TRBJ1-4
TGTGCCAGCAGCTTAGTTGGGGGCCGCGGGGCCAACGTCCTGACTTTC CASSLVGGRGANVLTF TRBV7-2 NA NA TRBJ2-6
TGTGCCAGCAGCACCCGGACAGGGGGAAGTAACACCGGGGAGCTGTTTTTT CASSTRTGGSNTGELFF TRBV7-9 once TRBD1 TRBJ2-2
TGTGCCTGGGGGGACAACTTTATGAACACTGAAGCTTTCTTT CAWGDNFMNTEAFF TRBV30 few NA TRBJ1-1
TGTGCCAGCAGCTTAGGTTTTGGCAACAATCAGCCCCAGCATTTT CASSLGFGNNQPQHF TRBV7-2 NA NA TRBJ1-5
TGTGCCAGCACTAGCGGTCTTATAGGGAAAGATACGCAGTATTTT CASTSGLIGKDTQYF TRBV7-9 NA TRBD2 TRBJ2-3
TGTGCCAGCAGCCCTGACAGTCAGCCTAGAAACACCATATATTTT CASSPDSQPRNTIYF TRBV6-5 NA NA TRBJ1-3
TGTGCCAGTAGTATGGAGAGAGCGAATTCACCCCTCCACTTT CASSMERANSPLHF TRBV19 NA NA TRBJ1-6
TGTGCCAGCAGTCCACCGCGACAGTCTATGAACACTGAAGCTTTCTTT CASSPPRQSMNTEAFF TRBV28 NA NA TRBJ1-1
TGTGCCAGCAGCTACAGGGAGACCACTGAAGCTTTCTTT CASSYRETTEAFF TRBV7-3 NA NA TRBJ1-1
TGTGCCTGGAGGGCTAACAGGGTTTCGGCTGAAGCTTTCTTT CAWRANRVSAEAFF TRBV30 NA NA TRBJ1-1